The next 9 T cell receptor beta chains were all read from a single sample in a study of PD-1 blockade in classical Hodgkin lymphoma. Time point reported: cycle 4 day 1 (C4D1), after about 6 weeks of nivolumab. No patient escaped relapse after autologous stem cell transplantation, and brentuximab vedotin exposure varied. TCRdb's copy holds only in-frame clones and misses some; the assay was immunoSEQ multiplex PCR. The sample consists of 13,000 or so clones, about 82% of them appearing once. The source was peripheral blood mononuclear cells (PBMCs), collected before the fourth cycle of nivolumab. These TCRs come from a human donor with classical Hodgkin lymphoma.

V and J are TRBV7-8 and TRBJ2-7; a possible D gene is TRBD1 (7 bases). The germline gives CDR1 SGHVS, CDR2 FQNEAQ. V was cut by 4 bases and J by 1 base, with 32 bases left in between. There are 21 residues in the CDR3. The CDR3 sequence: CASSSASLRREQGPSSYEQYF. CDR3 in DNA: TGTGCCAGCAGCTCGGCCTCTCTAAGGCGGGAACAGGGGCCTTCGTCCTACGAGCAGTACTTC.

The rearrangement uses TRBV20-1 and TRBJ2-7, with a possible D match to TRBD1 (5 bases). Germline CDR1 and CDR2: DFQATT and SNEGSKA (reference sequence). Trimming left V 6 bases short and J 4 bases short, with 10 bases between. The CDR3 has 11 residues. Here the CDR3 reads CSASTAYEQYF. Here the CDR3 DNA reads TGCAGTGCCTCGACAGCGTACGAGCAGTACTTC.

Only a few counts were recorded for this clone. This chain links TRBV6-6 with TRBJ1-1, with D unresolved. The CDR3 extends over 13 amino acids. CDR1 and CDR2 (germline): MNHNY, SVGAGI (reference sequence). The V gene lost 6 bases and the J gene lost 4 bases, with 12 bases spanning the gap. CDR3 sequence reads: CASSFMLSTEAFF. CDR3 DNA sequence: TGTGCCAGCAGCTTCATGTTGAGCACTGAAGCTTTCTTT.

The chain recombines TRBV7-3 with TRBJ2-7; TRBD1 might be the D (6 bases). Germline CDR1 is SGHTA and CDR2 is FQGTGA. The ends were cut back, 5 bases at V and 5 bases at J, with 16 bases in the middle. CDR3 length: 14 residues. CDR3 residues: CASSLLGGPDEQYF. CDR3 bases: TGTGCCAGCAGCCTCTTAGGGGGTCCCGACGAGCAGTACTTC.

The chain has TRBV5-3 and TRBJ1-5, with TRBD1 as a possible D gene (5 bases). TRBV5-3 is flagged as an ORF with uncertain function. This CDR3 has 17 amino acids. V lost 4 bases and J 5 bases, leaving 22 bases between the germline ends. The CDR3 here is CARSTSTWGGPYQPQHF. In DNA, the CDR3 is TGTGCCAGAAGCACTTCCACCTGGGGCGGGCCCTATCAGCCCCAGCATTTT.

This clone has only one observation. This chain joins TRBV9 and TRBJ2-1; D is unresolved. Germline V gene sequence: CDR1 SGDLS, CDR2 YYNGEE. Trimming shortened V by 4 bases and J by 0 bases, and 5 bases separated the two germline ends. The CDR3 totals 13 residues. CDR3 in amino acids: CASSLASYNEQFF. Here the CDR3 DNA reads TGTGCCAGCAGCCTCGCCTCCTACAATGAGCAGTTCTTC.

This sequence joins TRBV7-3 and TRBJ2-5, with TRBD2 identical over 9 bases. V was clipped by 4 bases and J by 5 bases; unmatched bases: 8. This CDR3 region has 15 residues. Germline V lookup: CDR1 SGHTA, CDR2 FQGTGA. The CDR3 bases are TGTGCCAGCAGCTCCCTAGCGGGGCCTAGGGAGACCCAGTACTTC. This encodes CASSSLAGPRETQYF.

V usage is TRBV10-3 and J usage is TRBJ2-2; D is uncertain. The CDR3 runs 15 residues. Germline lookup yields CDR1 ENHRY and CDR2 SYGVKD. Trimming shortened V by 3 bases and J by 5 bases, and 13 bases separated the two germline ends. The CDR3 region has the DNA TGTGCCATCAGTGACGGAAAAGGTCAGACCGGGGAGCTGTTTTTT. Its translation: CAISDGKGQTGELFF.

The chain carries TRBV10-1 and TRBJ2-7; D call uncertain. The CDR3 length is 14 residues. Germline V CDR1 and CDR2: WNHNN, SYGVQD (reference sequence). V lost 2 bases and J lost 2, with 10 bases in between. The CDR3 nucleotides are TGCGCCAGCAGTGAGAATTTGGGGACCTACGAGCAGTACTTC. Encoded protein: CASSENLGTYEQYF.